Detailed here is one T cell receptor beta chain. Relative to the germline gene, one junction end is altered; a read error may explain this. The CDR3 spans 12 residues. Germline assignment: CDR1 MNHNY and CDR2 SVGAGI (reference sequence). Genomic DNA templated the TCR beta VDJ and CDR3 profiling. In TCRdb, the reads were re-called with MiXCR into one record per CDR3 protein. The top ten hold 20% of the sample, which has more than 200,000 distinct CDR3 sequences, about half seen once. By flow cytometry, patients selected for sequencing had shown an expansion of CD8+CD57+ cells. The source of the sample is a study of CD8+CD57+ T cells in acquired aplastic anemia.

The source is a human donor with aplastic anemia. The V and J genes are TRBV6-6 and TRBJ2-3; D not certain. Sequenced input: sorted CD4+, CD8+, or CD8+CD57+ T cells (not recorded which) from PBMCs. The CDR3 bases are TGTGCCATCAGTGATCGGAACCGTGAAAGGTATTTT. As protein: CAISDRNRERYF.